This TCR beta chain was obtained from a study of shared clonotypes between healthy human individuals. Sequencing used immunoSEQ multiplex PCR; TCRdb keeps in-frame clones, though not all of them. Among under 1,100,000 clones, about 80% were seen once, and the ten largest hold approximately 1.3%. This clonotype was obtained from a man between 18 and 35 years old in good health. Sequenced input: memory CD4+ T cells sorted from blood. Subset noted: CD45RA-negative fraction.

CDR3 DNA: TGTGCCAGCAGCGTGAGTAGAGCTGGGTACGAGCAGTACTTC. Translated: CASSVSRAGYEQYF. The chain uses TRBV9 and TRBJ2-7, with unresolved D. The germline gives CDR1 SGDLS, CDR2 YYNGEE. Trimming stripped 2 bases from V and 4 bases from J, with 13 bases between. The CDR3 is 14 residues long.